This T cell receptor beta chain was identified in a study of blood T cell repertoires in COVID-19. Study overall: Both acute and convalescent COVID-19 samples were obtained from the United States, Italy and Spain. Nucleic acid was either cDNA or gDNA, and it came from T cells, B-cell-depleted T cells, or PBMCs.

In the source study's methods: Nucleated cell counts were estimated from reference gene primer amplification. Produced via immunoSEQ multiplex PCR; TCRdb's table is partial and in-frame only. The DNA was the basis for D and trimming; V, J and clone size are from that table. This sample yields hundreds of thousands of clones, of which more than 70% are seen a single time; 6% to 8.5% belongs to the top ten. The receptor's source is an older woman with COVID-19, enrolled during active disease. Sequenced: peripheral blood.

CDR3 region: CASSLDGAEHQPQHF. For the CDR3, the DNA is TGCGCCAGCAGCTTGGATGGGGCTGAACATCAGCCCCAGCATTTT. The rearrangement joins TRBV5-1 to TRBJ1-5, with TRBD1 as a possible D gene (5 bases). Per germline, CDR1 SGHRS and CDR2 YFSETQ. V lost 0 bases to trimming and J lost 5 bases, with 12 bases between them. This CDR3 spans 15 amino acids.